This passage covers 25 T cell receptor beta chains from one sample sequenced in a study of cytomegalovirus exposure and HLA in healthy donors. A multiplex PCR was run with 60 Vbeta primers and 13 Jbeta primers. Sequenced by immunoSEQ multiplex PCR; TCRdb stores in-frame clones only, minus some. The sample has about 93,000 clones, less than 80% seen once. The sequenced material came from PBMCs. These TCRs come from a woman aged 40 to 49 in good health and CMV-seronegative.

CDR3 in DNA: TGTGCCAGCTGCCAAACAGGGGGTGGATATGGCTACACCTTC. This sequence encodes CASCQTGGGYGYTF. The chain has TRBV5-6 and TRBJ1-2; 8 nucleotides agree with TRBD1. The CDR3 spans 14 residues. Trimming at V came to 7 bases and at J to 5 bases, leaving 10 bases not matched to a gene. Looked up from germline, CDR1 is SGHDT and CDR2 is YYEEEE.

This clone was observed once. This rearrangement joins TRBV10-3 to TRBJ1-5; TRBD1 matches 8 bases. The germline V gene has CDR1 ENHRY and CDR2 SYGVKD. The ends lost 5 bases at V and 6 bases at J; junction bases unmatched: 3. This CDR3 has 13 amino acids. CDR3 DNA: TGTGCCATCAGTTCGGACAGGGCTCAGCCCCAGCATTTT. Its protein product is CAISSDRAQPQHF.

The gene calls are TRBV28 and TRBJ1-3; D not resolved. Looked up from germline, CDR1 is MDHEN and CDR2 is SYDVKM. This CDR3 spans 17 amino acids. The V and J ends lost 7 bases and 0 bases respectively, with 19 bases between them. Written as DNA, the CDR3 is TGTGCCAGCAATTGGGCAATCTACAAGGACTCTGGAAACACCATATATTTT. This codes for CASNWAIYKDSGNTIYF.

This chain connects TRBV14 to TRBJ2-5; D possibly corresponds to TRBD1 (6 bases). Germline lookup yields CDR1 SGHDN and CDR2 FVKESK. The CDR3 is 16 residues long. V was shortened by 1 base and J by 3 bases, with 15 bases between the two germline ends. For the CDR3, the DNA is TGTGCCAGCAGCCAAGTAAAGGGGGTTAGGAAAGAGACCCAGTACTTC. Amino acid sequence: CASSQVKGVRKETQYF.

This clone was counted only a few times. The chain combines TRBV13 with TRBJ1-1, with 7 bases aligning to TRBD1. Germline lookup yields CDR1 PRHDT and CDR2 FYEKMQ (reference sequence). The CDR3 has 12 amino acids. The V and J ends lost 4 bases and 6 bases, in that order; junction bases with no gene match: 2. The CDR3 reads CASSSGTAEAFF. For the CDR3, the DNA is TGTGCCAGCAGCTCCGGGACAGCTGAAGCTTTCTTT.

Only one count was recorded for this clone. The rearrangement joins TRBV4-1 to TRBJ2-1, with 7 bases aligning to TRBD2. Germline V gene lookup returns CDR1 MGHRA and CDR2 YSYEKL. The CDR3 loop spans 17 amino acids. With V trimmed by 1 base and J by 4 bases, 10 bases remained unmatched. CDR3 region: CASSQALSSGEYNEQFF. DNA for the CDR3: TGCGCCAGCAGCCAAGCCCTCTCTAGCGGAGAATACAATGAGCAGTTCTTC.

V usage is TRBV6-1 and J usage is TRBJ2-1; the D gene is possibly TRBD2 (5 bases). The length of the CDR3 is 11 residues. Trimming left V 10 bases short and J 1 base short, with 5 bases between. The germline CDR1 and CDR2 sequences are MNHNS and SASEGT. The CDR3 region is CAIASYNEQFF. The CDR3 DNA reads TGTGCCATAGCGTCCTACAATGAGCAGTTCTTC.

V gene TRBV14 combines with J gene TRBJ2-5, with a tentative D call TRBD1 (5 bases). Matching the DNA end better, TRBJ2-7 makes the J call doubtful. Per the germline V gene, CDR1 is SGHDN and CDR2 is FVKESK. The CDR3 has 12 amino acids. The CDR3 loop reads CASSMGLYEQYF. CDR3 nucleotides: TGTGCCAGCAGTATGGGGCTATACGAGCAGTACTTC.

The rearrangement joins TRBV7-2 to TRBJ2-1; 7 bases are shared with TRBD2. Germline V gives CDR1 SGHTA, CDR2 FQGNSA. CDR3 length: 16 amino acids. V lost 5 bases to trimming and J lost 0 bases; unmatched junction nucleotides: 7. Here the CDR3 reads CASSPGRGSSYNEQFF. CDR3 DNA sequence: TGTGCCAGCAGCCCGGGGAGGGGATCCTCCTACAATGAGCAGTTCTTC.

The chain carries TRBV18 and TRBJ2-1; TRBD2 might be the D (6 bases). Trimming pared 8 bases from V and 3 bases from J, leaving 14 bases between. Looked up from germline, CDR1 is KGHSH and CDR2 is LQKENI. The CDR3 has 14 residues. The CDR3 region has the DNA TGTGCCAGCGTAATTAGCGGATTCTACAATGAGCAGTTCTTC. It codes for CASVISGFYNEQFF.

The chain carries TRBV6-1 and TRBJ2-1; the D gene is possibly TRBD1 (5 bases). The CDR3 sequence is 14 residues long. In germline, CDR1 is MNHNS, CDR2 SASEGT. With 2 bases removed from V and 2 bases from J, the gap between germline ends came to 7 bases. The CDR3 DNA reads as TGTGCCAGCAGTGAAAGACAGCCCTACAATGAGCAGTTCTTC. Protein sequence: CASSERQPYNEQFF.

This clone was counted a single time. The chain carries TRBV19 and TRBJ1-2; 8 nucleotides line up with TRBD1. Germline loops: CDR1 LNHDA, CDR2 SQIVND (reference sequence). J lost 4 bases, V lost 3 bases, and 19 bases had no gene match. This CDR3 is 19 amino acids long. For the CDR3, the DNA is TGTGCCAGTAGTATCAACAGGGGGGACGGGCCTTTCCAACTCTATGGCTACACCTTC. Its translation is CASSINRGDGPFQLYGYTF.

The gene calls are TRBV6-1 and TRBJ2-5; a weak D match, TRBD2 (6 bases). The J call may be in error: the DNA end matches TRBJ2-7 better. The CDR3 loop spans 18 amino acids. The germline gives CDR1 MNHNS, CDR2 SASEGT. CDR3 sequence reads: CASSEVRGGLIVSYEQYF. CDR3 sequence (DNA): TGTGCCAGCAGTGAAGTAAGAGGAGGGCTAATCGTCTCCTACGAGCAGTACTTC.

V usage is TRBV6-5 and J usage is TRBJ1-2; the match to TRBD1 covers 8 bases. Germline values: CDR1 MNHEY, CDR2 SVGAGI. This CDR3 contains 14 residues. V shed 5 bases, J shed 3 bases, and the junction held 5 bases outside the gene matches. Here the CDR3 reads CASSAHRGYYGYTF. In DNA form, the CDR3 reads TGTGCCAGCAGTGCCCACAGGGGGTACTATGGCTACACCTTC.

The J gene is TRBJ2-7, the V gene TRBV14, with 8 nucleotides matching TRBD2. The length of the CDR3 is 15 residues. CDR1 and CDR2 (germline): SGHDN, FVKESK. With V trimmed by 4 bases and J by 1 base, 6 bases remained unmatched. The CDR3 spells CASSPTAGASYEQYF. CDR3 in DNA: TGTGCCAGCAGCCCTACAGCGGGAGCTTCCTACGAGCAGTACTTC.

The table lists this clone with a few counts. This chain links TRBV4-3 with TRBJ2-3, with a weak D call TRBD2 (5 bases). Germline values: CDR1 LGHNA, CDR2 YSLEER. This CDR3 has 15 residues. V dropped 7 bases and J dropped 5 bases, with 19 bases sitting between them. Here the CDR3 reads CASTPGSVRVDTQYF. The CDR3 region has the DNA TGCGCCAGCACCCCGGGGTCAGTGAGGGTAGATACGCAGTATTTT.

The chain links TRBV7-6 to TRBJ1-4, with TRBD1 matching over 7 bases. There are 15 residues in the CDR3. Trimming took 3 bases from V and 4 from J; bases not matched to a gene: 5. The V gene's germline CDR1 is SGHVS and CDR2 FNYEAQ. CDR3 sequence (DNA): TGTGCCAGCAGCTTTTACAGGGGCGGTAATGAAAAACTGTTTTTT. This encodes CASSFYRGGNEKLFF. Full variable domain (missing parts from reference TRBV7-6 and TRBJ1-4): GAGVSQSPRYKVTKRGQDVALRCDPISGHVSLYWYRQALGQGPEFLTYFNYEAQQDKSGLPNDRFSAERPEGSISTLTIQRTEQRDSAMYRCASSFYRGGNEKLFFGSGTQLSVL.

The rearrangement joins TRBV6-1 to TRBJ1-1; 8 nucleotides line up with TRBD1. The CDR3 contains 15 residues. The V gene's germline CDR1 is MNHNS and CDR2 SASEGT. Trimming at V came to 4 bases and at J to 3 bases, leaving 7 bases not matched to a gene. CDR3 bases: TGTGCCAGCAGTGCGACCACAGGGGGGTACACTGAAGCTTTCTTT. It specifies CASSATTGGYTEAFF.

The V gene is TRBV15, the J gene TRBJ1-4; D ambiguous. Germline assignment: CDR1 LNHNV and CDR2 YYDKDF (reference sequence). Trimming shortened V by 1 base and J by 8 bases, and 14 bases separated the two germline ends. The length of the CDR3 is 15 residues. The CDR3 region is CATSRGLGIGEKLFF. The CDR3 DNA reads TGTGCCACCAGCAGAGGTTTAGGAATCGGGGAAAAACTGTTTTTT.

V and J are TRBV9 and TRBJ1-2; 7 nucleotides align to TRBD1. The CDR3 spans 14 residues. Germline CDR1 and CDR2: SGDLS and YYNGEE. V lost 3 bases and J lost 7; bases outside the gene matches: 9. CDR3 in amino acids: CASSERGPTLGYTF. CDR3 DNA sequence: TGTGCCAGCAGCGAGAGGGGGCCTACTCTTGGCTACACCTTC.

The chain is built from TRBV2 and TRBJ2-2, with a weak D call TRBD1 (5 bases). Germline V lookup: CDR1 SNHLY, CDR2 FYNNEI. Between the trimmed V and J ends, which lost 7 bases and 3 bases, there was a span of 9 bases. There are 13 residues in the CDR3. The CDR3 reads CASIQGYTGELFF. The CDR3 bases are TGTGCCAGCATTCAGGGATACACCGGGGAGCTGTTTTTT.

This chain uses TRBV29-1 with TRBJ2-3; D possibly corresponds to TRBD2 (5 bases). V lost 6 bases to trimming and J lost 10 bases, with 14 bases between them. In germline, CDR1 is SQVTM, CDR2 ANQGSEA. The CDR3 length is 11 residues. CDR3 coding DNA: TGCAGCGTAGCTCTTCCGGGATCGCAGTATTTT. This codes for CSVALPGSQYF.

The V and J genes are TRBV27 and TRBJ1-1; the match to TRBD1 covers 10 bases. This CDR3 has 17 residues. V was clipped by 4 bases and J by 6 bases; unmatched bases: 14. The V gene's germline CDR1 is MNHEY and CDR2 SMNVEV (reference sequence). The DNA for the CDR3 is TGTGCCAGCAGTTCCCGACAGGGGGCGCATTTTTTCGCTGAAGCTTTCTTT. Residues: CASSSRQGAHFFAEAFF.

The chain couples TRBV7-9 to TRBJ1-1; TRBD1 aligns across 8 bases. The V gene's germline CDR1 is SEHNR and CDR2 FQNEAQ (reference sequence). V shed 3 bases and J 5 bases; nucleotides not matched to a gene: 8. This CDR3 region has 15 residues. DNA of the CDR3: TGTGCCAGCAGCTTGCAGGGGGCCGGTATGACTGAAGCTTTCTTT. This codes for CASSLQGAGMTEAFF. The variable domain in full, completed from reference TRBV7-9 and TRBJ1-1, reads DTGVSQNPRHKITKRGQNVTFRCDPISEHNRLYWYRQTLGQGPEFLTYFQNEAQLEKSRLLSDRFSAERPKGSFSTLEIQRTEQGDSAMYLCASSLQGAGMTEAFFGQGTRLTVV.

V is TRBV7-2 and J is TRBJ2-7; 7 bases map to TRBD2. The CDR3 length is 12 residues. The V and J ends lost 5 bases and 6 bases, in that order; junction bases with no gene match: 4. The germline V gene encodes CDR1 SGHTA and CDR2 FQGNSA. CDR3 protein: CASSRLAREQYF. CDR3 nucleotide sequence: TGTGCCAGCAGCAGACTAGCTCGCGAGCAGTACTTC.